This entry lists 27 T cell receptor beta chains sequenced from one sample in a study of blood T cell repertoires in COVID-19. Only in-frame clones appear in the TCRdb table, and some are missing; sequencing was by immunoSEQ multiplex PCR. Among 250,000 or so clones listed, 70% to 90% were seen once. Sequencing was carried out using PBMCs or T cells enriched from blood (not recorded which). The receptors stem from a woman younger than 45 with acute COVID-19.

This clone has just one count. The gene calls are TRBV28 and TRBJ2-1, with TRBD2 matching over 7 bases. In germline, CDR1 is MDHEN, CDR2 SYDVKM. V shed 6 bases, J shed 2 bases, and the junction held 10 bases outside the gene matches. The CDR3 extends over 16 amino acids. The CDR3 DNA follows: TGTGCCAGCAGACCAACCGGGGGGTCGGCCTACAATGAGCAGTTCTTC. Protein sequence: CASRPTGGSAYNEQFF.

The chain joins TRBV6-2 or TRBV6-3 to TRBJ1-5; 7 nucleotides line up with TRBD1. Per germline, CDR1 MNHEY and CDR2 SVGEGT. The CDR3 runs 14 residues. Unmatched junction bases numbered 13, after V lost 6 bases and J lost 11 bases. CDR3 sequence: CASSGTAYGWAQHF. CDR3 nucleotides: TGTGCCAGCAGCGGGACAGCGTACGGTTGGGCCCAGCATTTT.

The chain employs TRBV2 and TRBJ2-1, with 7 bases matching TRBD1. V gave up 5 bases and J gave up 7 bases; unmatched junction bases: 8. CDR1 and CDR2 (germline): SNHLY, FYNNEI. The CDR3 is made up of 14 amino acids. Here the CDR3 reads CASSYGTDQNEQFF. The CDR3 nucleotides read TGTGCCAGCAGTTACGGGACAGACCAAAATGAGCAGTTCTTC.

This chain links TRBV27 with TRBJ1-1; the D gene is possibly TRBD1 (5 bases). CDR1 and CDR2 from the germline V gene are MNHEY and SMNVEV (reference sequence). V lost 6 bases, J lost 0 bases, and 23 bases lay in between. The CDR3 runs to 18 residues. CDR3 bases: TGTGCCAGCAGACCGATAGGGGCGTGGGAGGAAATGAACACTGAAGCTTTCTTT. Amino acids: CASRPIGAWEEMNTEAFF.

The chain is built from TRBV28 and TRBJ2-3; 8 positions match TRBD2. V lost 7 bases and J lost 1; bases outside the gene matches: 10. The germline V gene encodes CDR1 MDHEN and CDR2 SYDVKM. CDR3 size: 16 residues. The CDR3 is CASKRAGEGGTDTQYF. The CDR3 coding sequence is TGTGCCAGCAAGAGAGCGGGAGAGGGGGGCACAGATACGCAGTATTTT.

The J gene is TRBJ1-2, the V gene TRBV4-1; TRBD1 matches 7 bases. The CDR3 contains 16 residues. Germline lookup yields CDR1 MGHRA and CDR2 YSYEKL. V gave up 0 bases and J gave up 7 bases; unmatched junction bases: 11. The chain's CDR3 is CASSQDDRQGIRGYTF. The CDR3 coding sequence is TGCGCCAGCAGCCAAGATGATCGACAGGGCATCCGTGGCTACACCTTC.

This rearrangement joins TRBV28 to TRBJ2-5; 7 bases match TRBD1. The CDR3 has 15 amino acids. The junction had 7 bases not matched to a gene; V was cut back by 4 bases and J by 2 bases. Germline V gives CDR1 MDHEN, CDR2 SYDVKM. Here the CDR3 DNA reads TGTGCCAGCAGTTCTTGGTCAGGGGGACAAGAGACCCAGTACTTC. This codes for CASSSWSGGQETQYF.

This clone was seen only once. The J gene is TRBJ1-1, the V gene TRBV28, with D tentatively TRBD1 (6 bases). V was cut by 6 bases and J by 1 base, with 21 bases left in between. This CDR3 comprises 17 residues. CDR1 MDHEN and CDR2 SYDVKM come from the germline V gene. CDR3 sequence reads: CASSLVQGSLTNTEAFF. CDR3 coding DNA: TGTGCCAGCAGCCTCGTACAGGGCTCCCTCACGAACACTGAAGCTTTCTTT. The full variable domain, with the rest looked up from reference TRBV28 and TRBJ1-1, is DVKVTQSSRYLVKRTGEKVFLECVQDMDHENMFWYRQDPGLGLRLIYFSYDVKMKEKGDIPEGYSVSREKKERFSLILESASTNQTSMYLCASSLVQGSLTNTEAFFGQGTRLTVV.

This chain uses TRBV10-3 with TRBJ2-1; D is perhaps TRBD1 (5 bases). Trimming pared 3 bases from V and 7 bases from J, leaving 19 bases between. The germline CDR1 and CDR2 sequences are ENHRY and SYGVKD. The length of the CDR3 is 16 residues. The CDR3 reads CAISELFLGLGNEQFF. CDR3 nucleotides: TGTGCCATCAGTGAACTGTTCCTGGGGCTAGGAAATGAGCAGTTCTTC.

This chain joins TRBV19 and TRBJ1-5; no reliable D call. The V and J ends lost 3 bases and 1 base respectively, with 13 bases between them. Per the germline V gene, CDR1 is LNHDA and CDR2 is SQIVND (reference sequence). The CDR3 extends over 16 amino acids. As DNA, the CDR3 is TGTGCCAGTAGTATTGACGTAGGCGGGAGCAATCAGCCCCAGCATTTT. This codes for CASSIDVGGSNQPQHF. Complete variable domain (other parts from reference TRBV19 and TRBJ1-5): DGGITQSPKYLFRKEGQNVTLSCEQNLNHDAMYWYRQDPGQGLRLIYYSQIVNDFQKGDIAEGYSVSREKKESFPLTVTSAQKNPTAFYLCASSIDVGGSNQPQHFGDGTRLSIL.

DNA of the CDR3: TGTGCCTGGACCACGCGCGGGTCAAGAGAGCAGTACTTC. Protein sequence: CAWTTRGSREQYF. This chain connects TRBV30 to TRBJ2-7, with D maybe TRBD2 (5 bases). Trimming cost V 4 bases and J 7 bases, with 17 bases left between them. Germline V gives CDR1 GTSNPN, CDR2 SVGIG (reference sequence). This CDR3 comprises 13 residues. The variable domain in full, completed from reference TRBV30 and TRBJ2-7, reads SQTIHQWPATLVQPVGSPLSLECTVEGTSNPNLYWYRQAAGRGLQLLFYSVGIGQISSEVPQNLSASRPQDRQFILSSKKLLLSDSGFYLCAWTTRGSREQYFGPGTRLTVT.

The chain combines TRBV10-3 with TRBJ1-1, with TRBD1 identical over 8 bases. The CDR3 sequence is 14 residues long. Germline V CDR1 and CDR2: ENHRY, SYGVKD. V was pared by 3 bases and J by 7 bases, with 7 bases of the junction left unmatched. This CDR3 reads CAISESWTGNEAFF. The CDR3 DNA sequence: TGTGCCATCAGTGAATCTTGGACAGGGAATGAAGCTTTCTTT.

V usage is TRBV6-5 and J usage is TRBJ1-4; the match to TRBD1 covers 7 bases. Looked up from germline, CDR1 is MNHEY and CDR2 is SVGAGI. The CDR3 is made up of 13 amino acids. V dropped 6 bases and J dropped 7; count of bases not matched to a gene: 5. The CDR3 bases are TGTGCCAGCAGCGGACAGGTACCTGAAAAACTGTTTTTT. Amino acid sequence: CASSGQVPEKLFF.

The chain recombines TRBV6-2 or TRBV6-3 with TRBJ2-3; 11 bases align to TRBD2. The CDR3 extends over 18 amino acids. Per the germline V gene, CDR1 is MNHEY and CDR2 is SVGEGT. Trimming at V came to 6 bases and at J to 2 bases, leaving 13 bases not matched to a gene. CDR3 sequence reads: CASSRPSLAGGSTDTQYF. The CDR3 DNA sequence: TGTGCCAGCAGCAGACCGTCCCTAGCGGGAGGCTCCACAGATACGCAGTATTTT.

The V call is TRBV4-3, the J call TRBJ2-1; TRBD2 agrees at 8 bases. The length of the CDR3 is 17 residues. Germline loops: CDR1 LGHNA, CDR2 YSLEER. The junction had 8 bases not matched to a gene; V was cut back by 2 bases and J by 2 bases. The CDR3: CASSQPIAGSPYNEQFF. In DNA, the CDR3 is TGCGCCAGCAGCCAACCAATAGCGGGAAGTCCCTACAATGAGCAGTTCTTC.

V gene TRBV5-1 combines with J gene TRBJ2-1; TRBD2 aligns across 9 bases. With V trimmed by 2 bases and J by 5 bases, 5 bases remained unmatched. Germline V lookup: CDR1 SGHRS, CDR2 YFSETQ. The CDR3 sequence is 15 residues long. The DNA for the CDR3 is TGCGCCAGCAGCTTAGCGGGAGGATGGGACAATGAGCAGTTCTTC. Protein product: CASSLAGGWDNEQFF.

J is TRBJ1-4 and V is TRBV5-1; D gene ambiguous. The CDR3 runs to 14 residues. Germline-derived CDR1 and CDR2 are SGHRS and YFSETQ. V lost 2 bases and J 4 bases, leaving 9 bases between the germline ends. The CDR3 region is CASSFGELNEKLFF. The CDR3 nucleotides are TGCGCCAGCAGCTTTGGGGAGCTTAATGAAAAACTGTTTTTT.

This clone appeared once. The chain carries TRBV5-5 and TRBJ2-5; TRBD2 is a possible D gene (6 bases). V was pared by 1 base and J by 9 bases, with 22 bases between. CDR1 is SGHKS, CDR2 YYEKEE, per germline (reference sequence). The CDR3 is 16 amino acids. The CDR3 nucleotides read TGTGCCAGCAGCTTGACACGGGAGTGGAAGATCGGGTCCCAGTACTTC. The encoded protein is CASSLTREWKIGSQYF. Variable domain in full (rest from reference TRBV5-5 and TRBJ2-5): DAGVTQSPTHLIKTRGQQVTLRCSPISGHKSVSWYQQVLGQGPQFIFQYYEKEERGRGNFPDRFSARQFPNYSSELNVNALLLGDSALYLCASSLTREWKIGSQYFGPGTRLLVL.

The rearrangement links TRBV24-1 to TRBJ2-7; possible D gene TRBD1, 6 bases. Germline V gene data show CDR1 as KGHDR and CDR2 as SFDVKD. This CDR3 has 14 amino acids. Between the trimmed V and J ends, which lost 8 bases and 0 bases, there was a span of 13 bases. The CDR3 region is CATTGQPISYEQYF. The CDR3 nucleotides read TGTGCCACCACTGGACAGCCTATCTCCTACGAGCAGTACTTC.

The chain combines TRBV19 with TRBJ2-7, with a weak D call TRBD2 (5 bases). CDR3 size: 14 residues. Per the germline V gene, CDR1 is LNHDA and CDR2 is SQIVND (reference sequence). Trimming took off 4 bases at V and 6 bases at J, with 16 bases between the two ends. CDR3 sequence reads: CASSTRAESAEQYF. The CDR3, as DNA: TGTGCCAGTAGTACAAGAGCGGAGTCTGCCGAGCAGTACTTC.

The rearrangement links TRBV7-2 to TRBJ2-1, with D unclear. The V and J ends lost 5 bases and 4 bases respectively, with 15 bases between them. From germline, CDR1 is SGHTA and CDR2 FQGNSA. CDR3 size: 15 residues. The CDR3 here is CASSLRGVGYNEQFF. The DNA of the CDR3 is TGTGCCAGCAGCCTCCGAGGTGTTGGGTACAATGAGCAGTTCTTC. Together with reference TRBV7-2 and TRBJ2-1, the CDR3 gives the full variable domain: GAGVSQSPSNKVTEKGKDVELRCDPISGHTALYWYRQSLGQGLEFLIYFQGNSAPDKSGLPSDRFSAERTGGSVSTLTIQRTQQEDSAVYLCASSLRGVGYNEQFFGPGTRLTVL.

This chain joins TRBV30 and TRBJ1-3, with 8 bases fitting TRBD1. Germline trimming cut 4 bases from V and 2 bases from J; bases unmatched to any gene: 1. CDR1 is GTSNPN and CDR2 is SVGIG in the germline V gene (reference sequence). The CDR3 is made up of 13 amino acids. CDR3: CAWTQGAGNTIYF. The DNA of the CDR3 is TGTGCCTGGACACAGGGGGCTGGAAACACCATATATTTT.

The CDR3 is CASSLIRVFSEQFF. Written as DNA, the CDR3 is TGTGCCAGCAGTCTCATCCGGGTTTTTAGTGAGCAGTTCTTC. The chain carries TRBV28 and TRBJ2-1; unclear D gene. Deletions cut 5 bases from V and 9 bases from J, with 17 bases between. Germline V gene lookup returns CDR1 MDHEN and CDR2 SYDVKM. The CDR3 is 14 residues long.

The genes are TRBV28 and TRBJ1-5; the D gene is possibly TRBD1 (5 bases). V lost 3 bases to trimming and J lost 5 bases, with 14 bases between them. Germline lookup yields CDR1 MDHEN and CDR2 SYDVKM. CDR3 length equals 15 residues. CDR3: CASSFNTREDQPQHF. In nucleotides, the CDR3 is TGTGCCAGCAGTTTTAATACCAGGGAGGATCAGCCCCAGCATTTT.

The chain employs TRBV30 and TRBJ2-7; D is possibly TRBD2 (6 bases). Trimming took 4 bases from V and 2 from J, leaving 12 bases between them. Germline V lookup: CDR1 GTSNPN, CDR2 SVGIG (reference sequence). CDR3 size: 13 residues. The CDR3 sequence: CAWKLGGTYEQYF. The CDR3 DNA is TGTGCCTGGAAACTCGGCGGGACCTACGAGCAGTACTTC.

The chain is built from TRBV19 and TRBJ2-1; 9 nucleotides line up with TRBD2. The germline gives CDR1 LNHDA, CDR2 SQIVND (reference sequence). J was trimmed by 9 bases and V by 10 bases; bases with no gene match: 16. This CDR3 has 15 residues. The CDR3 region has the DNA TGTGCCACGAGCAAAGAGAAAGCGGGAGGTAGTGAGCAGTTCTTC. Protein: CATSKEKAGGSEQFF.

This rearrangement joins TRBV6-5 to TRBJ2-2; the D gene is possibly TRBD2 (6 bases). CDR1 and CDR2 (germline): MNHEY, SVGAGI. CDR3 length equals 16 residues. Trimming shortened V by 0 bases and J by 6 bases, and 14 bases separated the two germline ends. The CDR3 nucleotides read TGTGCCAGCAGTTACTCACCCGGGAGAGGTTCCGGGGAGCTGTTTTTT. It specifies CASSYSPGRGSGELFF.